This T cell receptor (beta chain) was identified during a study of long-term antiretroviral therapy in people with HIV. Study-wide context: Sampling started about a decade before the 2015 immediate-ART recommendation. Study-wide points: Diversity rose after ART but stayed below transplant donor controls. Repertoires with HIV possessed tighter CDR3 length spans than those of controls.

A word on this clone: Antigen: not known.

There are 18 residues in the CDR3. Per the germline V gene, CDR1 is MNHEY and CDR2 is SMNVEV (reference sequence). The V gene end was trimmed by 2 bases and the J gene end by 0 bases; junction bases not matched to a gene: 12. Run at survey level, the immunoSEQ assay was version v3.0. Clones were read by immunoSEQ multiplex PCR, and TCRdb kept only the in-frame ones, dropping some. This table has more than 25,000 clones, 79% appearing once. This TCR was sampled from a man aged 25 to 40 with HIV. This chain joins TRBV27 and TRBJ1-1; 7 positions agree with TRBD1. This sample comprised unsorted PBMCs, obtained 2.1 years after starting antiretroviral therapy. The CDR3 DNA reads as TGTGCCAGCAGTTTAAGGACAGTTACAGGGGTTGTGAACACTGAAGCTTTCTTT. Residues: CASSLRTVTGVVNTEAFF.